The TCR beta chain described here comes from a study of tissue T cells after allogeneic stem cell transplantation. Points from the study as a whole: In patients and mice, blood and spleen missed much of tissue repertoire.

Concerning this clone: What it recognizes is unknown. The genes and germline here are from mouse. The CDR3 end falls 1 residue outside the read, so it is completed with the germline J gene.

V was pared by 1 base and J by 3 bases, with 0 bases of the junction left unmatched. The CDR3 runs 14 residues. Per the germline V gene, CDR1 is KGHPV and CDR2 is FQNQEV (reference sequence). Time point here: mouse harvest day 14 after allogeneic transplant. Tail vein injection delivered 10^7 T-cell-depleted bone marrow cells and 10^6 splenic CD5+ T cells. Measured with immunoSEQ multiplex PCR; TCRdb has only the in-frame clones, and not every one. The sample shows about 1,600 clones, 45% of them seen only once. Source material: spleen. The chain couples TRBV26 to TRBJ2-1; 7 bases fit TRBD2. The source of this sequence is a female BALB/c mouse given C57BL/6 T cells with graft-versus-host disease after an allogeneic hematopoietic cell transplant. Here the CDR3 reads CASSLWGGYAEQFF. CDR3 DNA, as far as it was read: TGTGCCAGCAGTCTGTGGGGGGGCTATGCTGAGCAGTTC.